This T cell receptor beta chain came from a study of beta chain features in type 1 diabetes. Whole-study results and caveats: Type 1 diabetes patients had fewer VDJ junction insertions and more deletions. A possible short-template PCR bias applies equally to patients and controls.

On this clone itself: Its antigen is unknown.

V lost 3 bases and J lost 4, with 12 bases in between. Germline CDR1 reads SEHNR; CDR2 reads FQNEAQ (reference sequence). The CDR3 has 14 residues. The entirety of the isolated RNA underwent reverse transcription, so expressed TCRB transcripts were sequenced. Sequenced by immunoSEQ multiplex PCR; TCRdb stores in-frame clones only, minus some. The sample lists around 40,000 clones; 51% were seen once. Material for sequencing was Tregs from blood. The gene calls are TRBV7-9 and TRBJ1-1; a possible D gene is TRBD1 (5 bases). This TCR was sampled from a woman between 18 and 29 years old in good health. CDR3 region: CASSLPGRGTEAFF. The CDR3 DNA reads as TGTGCCAGCAGCTTGCCGGGTAGGGGCACTGAAGCTTTCTTT.